The sequence of this T cell receptor (beta chain) was determined in a study of blood T cell repertoires in COVID-19. The CDR3 covers 17 residues. The germline V gene has CDR1 SGHNT and CDR2 YENEEA. The trim removed 0 bases at V and 6 bases at J, leaving 10 bases unmatched. Assay used: immunoSEQ multiplex PCR; TCRdb lists only in-frame clones, some missing. Of 150,000 or so clones in the sample, around 78% were seen once. This TCR was recovered from a man at least 80 years old with acute or convalescent COVID-19. This chain uses TRBV11-3 with TRBJ2-3; 9 bases fit TRBD2. The sequenced sample was peripheral blood. The CDR3 reads CASSLEGLAGTADTQYF. The DNA for the CDR3 is TGTGCCAGCAGCTTAGAAGGGCTAGCGGGGACCGCGGATACGCAGTATTTT. The whole variable domain, remainder taken from reference TRBV11-3 and TRBJ2-3, is EAGVVQSPRYKIIEKKQPVAFWCNPISGHNTLYWYLQNLGQGPELLIRYENEEAVDDSQLPKDRFSAERLKGVDSTLKIQPAELGDSAVYLCASSLEGLAGTADTQYFGPGTRLTVL.